The entry that follows covers one T cell receptor beta chain sequence. Its specificity is unknown. TCRdb passed the RT-PCR reads through MiXCR, listing each CDR3 protein once. Of about 520,000 distinct CDR3 sequences in the sample, 6.5% to 8% were seen once. This sample is part of a study of response to subunit inactivated influenza vaccine. The study's findings and limits: The authors proposed limited new T cell recruitment per seasonal influenza vaccination.

Germline V gives CDR1 DFQATT, CDR2 SNEGSKA (reference sequence). V trimming: 0 bases; J trimming: 8 bases; junction bases outside the gene matches: 6. The CDR3 consists of 16 residues. The V gene is TRBV20-1, the J gene TRBJ2-1, with 14 bases fitting TRBD2. This receptor was obtained from a man aged 45 to 70 who received an inactivated influenza vaccine. The sequenced sample was PBMCs from blood, obtained 23 months after vaccination. The CDR3 loop reads CSARDSGTSGGYEQFF. In DNA, the CDR3 is TGCAGTGCTAGAGATTCCGGGACTAGCGGGGGTTATGAGCAGTTCTTC.